One sample yielded the 29 T cell receptor beta chains listed below, sequenced in a study of T cell responses to AZD1222 COVID-19 vaccine. The protocol was immunoSEQ multiplex PCR, while the TCRdb copy is restricted to in-frame clones and leaves out a portion. The sample carries roughly 120,000 clones, approximately 83% recorded once. Sequencing was performed on peripheral blood, taken on day 0 of AZD1222 vaccination. The receptors stem from an adult in good health.

This clone occurred a few times. V and J are TRBV12-3 or TRBV12-4 and TRBJ2-1; D is unresolved. Trimming shortened V by 7 bases and J by 0 bases, and 7 bases separated the two germline ends. The CDR3 spans 13 residues. DNA of the CDR3: TGTGCCAGCACCCGAAGCTCCTACAATGAGCAGTTCTTC. Residues: CASTRSSYNEQFF.

The rearrangement links TRBV20-1 to TRBJ2-7; D is uncertain. Germline assignment: CDR1 DFQATT and CDR2 SNEGSKA (reference sequence). CDR3 length equals 10 residues. V lost 5 bases, J lost 4 bases, and 6 bases lay in between. The CDR3 loop reads CSAEKYEQYF. In DNA form, the CDR3 reads TGCAGTGCTGAGAAGTACGAGCAGTACTTC.

This chain links TRBV7-2 with TRBJ2-3; no definite D call. V was pared by 2 bases and J by 4 bases, with 10 bases between. The CDR3 contains 14 residues. The germline V gene encodes CDR1 SGHTA and CDR2 FQGNSA. The CDR3 spells CASSLQRGADTQYF. CDR3 in DNA: TGTGCCAGCAGCTTACAACGAGGAGCAGATACGCAGTATTTT.

The count of this clone is one. The chain has TRBV12-5 and TRBJ2-1, with D unclear. V was pared by 4 bases and J by 0 bases, with 7 bases between. CDR3 length: 14 amino acids. CDR1 is LGHNT and CDR2 is FRNRAP in the germline V gene. CDR3 bases: TGTGCTAGTGGTTCCGGGTCCTCCTACAATGAGCAGTTCTTC. Translated: CASGSGSSYNEQFF.

The CDR3 DNA reads as TGCGCCAGCAGCTCGCTAGCGGGAGAGTCCTACAATGAGCAGTTCTTC. This translates into CASSSLAGESYNEQFF. The chain carries TRBV5-1 and TRBJ2-1; TRBD2 aligns across 10 bases. The germline gives CDR1 SGHRS, CDR2 YFSETQ. CDR3 length: 16 residues. J was trimmed by 1 base and V by 3 bases; bases with no gene match: 4.

The chain links TRBV29-1 to TRBJ2-3; 11 nucleotides match TRBD2. The length of the CDR3 is 14 residues. The ends lost 6 bases at V and 1 base at J; junction bases unmatched: 3. Germline CDR1 reads SQVTM; CDR2 reads ANQGSEA. This CDR3 reads CSVILAGGTDTQYF. The CDR3 region has the DNA TGCAGCGTGATACTAGCGGGAGGCACAGATACGCAGTATTTT.

V gene TRBV18 combines with J gene TRBJ2-1; D gene unclear. This CDR3 is built from 13 residues. Trimming shortened V by 3 bases and J by 5 bases, and 8 bases separated the two germline ends. The germline V gene has CDR1 KGHSH and CDR2 LQKENI. CDR3 DNA: TGTGCCAGCTCACCGATCGGAGACAATGAGCAGTTCTTC. It translates to CASSPIGDNEQFF.

This clone was seen many times. The chain combines TRBV3-1 (or the pseudogene TRBV3-2) with TRBJ2-2; weak D call: TRBD2 (6 bases). V was clipped by 1 base and J by 8 bases, with 14 bases between them. The germline gives CDR1 LGHDT, CDR2 YNNKEL (reference sequence). The CDR3 consists of 15 residues. The CDR3 region has the DNA TGTGCCAGCAGCCAAGTGGGAGGCCGCCGTGGGGAGCTGTTTTTT. The encoded protein is CASSQVGGRRGELFF.

The CDR3 DNA reads TGCGCCAGCAGCCAAGAAGTAGCGGGAGGGCCCGAGCAGTACTTC. This translates into CASSQEVAGGPEQYF. The chain combines TRBV4-3 with TRBJ2-7; 11 bases match TRBD2. The CDR3 contains 15 residues. CDR1 and CDR2 from the germline V gene are LGHNA and YSLEER. J lost 6 bases, V lost 0 bases, and 4 bases had no gene match.

The genes are TRBV14 and TRBJ2-1; D is perhaps TRBD2 (6 bases). CDR3 length equals 13 residues. The V end lost 4 bases, the J end lost 7 bases, and 11 bases lay between the germline ends. Germline loops: CDR1 SGHDN, CDR2 FVKESK. For the CDR3, the DNA is TGTGCCAGCAGCCGGGCGGGGATTAATGAGCAGTTCTTC. Encoded protein: CASSRAGINEQFF.

The CDR3 region is CASSRQENTEAFF. In nucleotides, the CDR3 is TGTGCCAGCAGCAGACAGGAGAACACTGAAGCTTTCTTT. The V and J genes are TRBV5-4 and TRBJ1-1; D perhaps matches TRBD1 (6 bases). V lost 4 bases and J 1 base, leaving 8 bases between the germline ends. This CDR3 spans 13 amino acids. Germline CDR1 reads SGHNT; CDR2 reads YYREEE (reference sequence).

With respect to this clone: Other nucleotide sequences from this sample produce the same CDR3. This chain connects TRBV7-9 to TRBJ1-5; 11 bases line up with TRBD1. Losses at the gene ends were 4 bases for V and 4 bases for J; bases not matched to a gene: 3. Germline CDR1 and CDR2: SEHNR and FQNEAQ (reference sequence). The CDR3 covers 15 residues. The CDR3 DNA is TGTGCCAGCAGCTCCGGGACAGGGGGTAATCAGCCCCAGCATTTT. It codes for CASSSGTGGNQPQHF.

The chain uses TRBV5-1 and TRBJ2-2; either TRBD1 or TRBD2 may supply D (5 bases each). The CDR3 consists of 15 residues. Per the germline V gene, CDR1 is SGHRS and CDR2 is YFSETQ. Trimming stripped 1 base from V and 3 bases from J, with 10 bases between. The CDR3 is CASSLSRGDTGELFF. In nucleotides, the CDR3 is TGCGCCAGCAGCTTGTCAAGAGGGGACACCGGGGAGCTGTTTTTT.

The DNA of the CDR3 is TGTGCCAGCAGGCCTGCGGAGAACACCGGGGAGCTGTTTTTT. It is translated as CASRPAENTGELFF. The rearrangement uses TRBV7-9 and TRBJ2-2; D ambiguous. Germline V gene sequence: CDR1 SEHNR, CDR2 FQNEAQ (reference sequence). The CDR3 consists of 14 residues. V lost 6 bases and J lost 1, with 9 bases in between.

CDR3 sequence reads: CSVEEQGGRDEQYF. The CDR3 bases are TGCAGCGTTGAGGAACAGGGAGGACGGGACGAGCAGTACTTC. The rearrangement joins TRBV29-1 to TRBJ2-7, with D perhaps matching TRBD1 or TRBD2 (6 bases each). The CDR3 sequence is 14 residues long. The ends were cut back, 3 bases at V and 5 bases at J, with 17 bases in the middle. CDR1 SQVTM and CDR2 ANQGSEA come from the germline V gene.

This sequence joins TRBV19 and TRBJ1-5, with D maybe TRBD1 (6 bases). Trimming pared 3 bases from V and 0 bases from J, leaving 21 bases between. The CDR3 is made up of 19 amino acids. Per the germline V gene, CDR1 is LNHDA and CDR2 is SQIVND (reference sequence). CDR3 region: CASSMRVGANRYSNQPQHF. The CDR3 DNA sequence: TGTGCCAGTAGTATGAGGGTGGGGGCTAACCGTTATAGCAATCAGCCCCAGCATTTT.

This clone was counted only a few times. V and J are TRBV5-4 and TRBJ2-7; unclear D gene. Germline loops: CDR1 SGHNT, CDR2 YYREEE (reference sequence). There are 15 residues in the CDR3. The V gene lost 0 bases and the J gene lost 0 bases, with 10 bases spanning the gap. This chain's CDR3 is CASSLGGTNSYEQYF. CDR3 in DNA: TGTGCCAGCAGCTTGGGTGGCACAAACTCCTACGAGCAGTACTTC.

The chain joins TRBV11-2 to TRBJ1-6; tentative D call: TRBD1 (5 bases). Germline loops: CDR1 SGHAT, CDR2 FQNNGV. Trimming removed 0 bases from V and 6 bases from J, with 6 bases in between. The CDR3 loop spans 14 amino acids. CDR3 residues: CASSLDGGNSPLHF. CDR3 DNA: TGTGCCAGCAGCTTAGATGGGGGTAATTCACCCCTCCACTTT.

Comments on this clone: At one end the junction does not follow the germline gene, possibly because of a read error. This chain joins TRBV3-1 (or the pseudogene TRBV3-2) and TRBJ1-2; possibly TRBD1 for D (5 bases). CDR3 length: 12 amino acids. CDR1 is LGHDT and CDR2 is YNNKEL in the germline V gene (reference sequence). The CDR3 DNA follows: TGTGCCAGCAGCCAAGATGGGGCAAAAAGCTCCTTC. Its translation is CASSQDGAKSSF.

This clone showed up just a few times. This rearrangement joins TRBV5-1 to TRBJ2-1; D might be TRBD2 (5 bases). Germline loops: CDR1 SGHRS, CDR2 YFSETQ. The germline V and J ends were trimmed by 0 bases and 10 bases, with 20 bases remaining between them. CDR3 length: 16 residues. The CDR3: CASSLAEGPGLEEQFF. In nucleotides, the CDR3 is TGCGCCAGCAGCTTGGCCGAGGGCCCTGGGCTGGAGGAGCAGTTCTTC.

Here the CDR3 reads CASSPLDNQPQHF. CDR3 sequence (DNA): TGTGCCAGCAGTCCCCTCGACAATCAGCCCCAGCATTTT. This chain joins TRBV27 and TRBJ1-5; D gene unclear. V lost 5 bases and J 3 bases, leaving 8 bases between the germline ends. The germline V gene encodes CDR1 MNHEY and CDR2 SMNVEV (reference sequence). The CDR3 loop spans 13 amino acids.

The chain uses TRBV21-1 and TRBJ2-1; the table's D call, TRBD2, has no DNA check behind it. TRBV21-1 is a recognized pseudogene. CDR3 size: 15 residues. The DNA of the CDR3 is TGTGCCAGCAGCACGACTAGCGGGAGCGGGAATGAGCAGTTCTTC. Its translation is CASSTTSGSGNEQFF.

V and J are TRBV28 and TRBJ1-6, with 8 bases fitting TRBD1. Germline V CDR1 and CDR2: MDHEN, SYDVKM. CDR3 length: 13 residues. V was pared by 6 bases and J by 14 bases, with 9 bases of the junction left unmatched. The CDR3 region has the DNA TGTGCCAGCAGCCCCGGGGACAGGCGATCCCTCCACTTT. Translated, it gives CASSPGDRRSLHF.

There are a few counts of this clone. This chain connects TRBV7-2 to TRBJ2-2; 7 positions agree with TRBD2. Losses at the gene ends were 5 bases for V and 7 bases for J; bases not matched to a gene: 7. CDR3 length: 14 amino acids. Germline CDR1 is SGHTA and CDR2 is FQGNSA. This chain's CDR3 is CASSPAGIHGELFF. The CDR3 region has the DNA TGTGCCAGCAGCCCAGCGGGAATCCACGGGGAGCTGTTTTTT.

CDR3 in amino acids: CASSLLVLDSRRQPQHF. CDR3 sequence (DNA): TGTGCCAGCAGTTTATTGGTCCTGGACTCACGACGCCAGCCCCAGCATTTT. The rearrangement joins TRBV28 to TRBJ1-5; D unclear. The CDR3 runs to 17 residues. Germline loops: CDR1 MDHEN, CDR2 SYDVKM. V was clipped by 1 base and J by 7 bases, with 20 bases between them.

J is TRBJ1-5 and V is TRBV6-5; possible D gene TRBD1, 6 bases. This CDR3 is 14 amino acids long. CDR1 is MNHEY and CDR2 is SVGAGI in the germline V gene. The V and J ends lost 6 bases and 5 bases respectively, with 14 bases between them. The CDR3 here is CASRPGTTYQPQHF. The CDR3 bases are TGTGCCAGCAGGCCCGGGACAACTTATCAGCCCCAGCATTTT.

The chain joins TRBV6-5 to TRBJ1-3; D is ambiguous. The germline V gene encodes CDR1 MNHEY and CDR2 SVGAGI. The CDR3 is 14 amino acids. Trimming stripped 2 bases from V and 0 bases from J, with 5 bases between. CDR3 in amino acids: CASSYRPSGNTIYF. The CDR3 DNA reads TGTGCCAGCAGTTACCGGCCCTCTGGAAACACCATATATTTT.

This chain links TRBV27 with TRBJ2-5, with unresolved D. The germline gives CDR1 MNHEY, CDR2 SMNVEV (reference sequence). Between the trimmed V and J ends, which lost 4 bases and 5 bases, there was a span of 14 bases. CDR3 length equals 14 residues. The CDR3 region has the DNA TGTGCCAGCAGTTCCCGCCGAGGTGGGGAGACCCAGTACTTC. Translation gives CASSSRRGGETQYF.

The V call is TRBV25-1, the J call TRBJ1-6; D might be TRBD1 (5 bases). CDR3 length: 14 residues. The V gene's germline CDR1 is MGHDK and CDR2 SYGVNS. Between the trimmed V and J ends, which lost 7 bases and 4 bases, there was a span of 11 bases. CDR3 sequence (DNA): TGTGCCAGCACCACTGGGGGTTATAATTCACCCCTCCACTTT. It yields the protein CASTTGGYNSPLHF.